The present T cell receptor (beta chain) was sequenced within a study of blood T cell repertoires in COVID-19. Looking at the study overall: Sample material is recorded as cDNA or gDNA derived from T cells, B-cell-depleted T cells, or PBMCs.

This table comes from immunoSEQ multiplex PCR, and its TCRdb copy is limited to in-frame clones, with some not included. The data hold more than 350,000 clones, with approximately 88% observed a single time. Those enrolled in Seattle joined during active infection and were followed longitudinally afterward. This clone is a singleton in its sample. CDR3 length equals 14 residues. Germline-derived CDR1 and CDR2 are LGHNA and YNFKEQ. Trimming took 0 bases from V and 8 from J; bases not matched to a gene: 5. This TCR was recovered from a woman younger than 45 with COVID-19, enrolled during active disease. Sequenced sample: peripheral blood. This chain joins TRBV4-2 and TRBJ1-2; the match to TRBD1 covers 8 bases. The CDR3 loop reads CASSQETGAGGYTF. DNA of the CDR3: TGTGCCAGCAGCCAAGAGACAGGGGCGGGCGGCTACACCTTC.